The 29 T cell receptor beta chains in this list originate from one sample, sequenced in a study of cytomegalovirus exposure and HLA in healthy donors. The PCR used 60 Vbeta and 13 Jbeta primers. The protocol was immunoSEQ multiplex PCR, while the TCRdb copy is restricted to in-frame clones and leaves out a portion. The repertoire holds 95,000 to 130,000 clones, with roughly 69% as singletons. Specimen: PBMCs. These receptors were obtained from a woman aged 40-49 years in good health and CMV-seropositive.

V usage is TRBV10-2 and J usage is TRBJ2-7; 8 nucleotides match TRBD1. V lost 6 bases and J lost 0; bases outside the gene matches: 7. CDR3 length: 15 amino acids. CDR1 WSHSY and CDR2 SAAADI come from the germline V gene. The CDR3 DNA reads TGCGCCAGCAGCTCGGGACAGGCGAGCTCCTACGAGCAGTACTTC. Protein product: CASSSGQASSYEQYF.

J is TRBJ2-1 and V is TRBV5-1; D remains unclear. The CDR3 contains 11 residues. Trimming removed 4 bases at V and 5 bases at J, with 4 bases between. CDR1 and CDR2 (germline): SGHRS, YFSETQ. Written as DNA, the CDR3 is TGCGCCAGCAGCGTAGACAATGAGCAGTTCTTC. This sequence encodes CASSVDNEQFF.

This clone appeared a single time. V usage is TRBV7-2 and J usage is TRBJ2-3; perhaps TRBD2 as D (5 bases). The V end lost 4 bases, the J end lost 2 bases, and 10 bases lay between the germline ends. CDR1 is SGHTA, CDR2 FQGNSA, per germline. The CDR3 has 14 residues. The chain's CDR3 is CASSSTRATDTQYF. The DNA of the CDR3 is TGTGCCAGCAGCTCCACTAGGGCCACAGATACGCAGTATTTT.

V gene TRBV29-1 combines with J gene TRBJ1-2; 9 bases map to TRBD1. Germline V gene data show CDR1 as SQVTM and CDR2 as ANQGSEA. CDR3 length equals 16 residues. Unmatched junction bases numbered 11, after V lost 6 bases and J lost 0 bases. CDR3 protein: CSVAITGGRANYGYTF. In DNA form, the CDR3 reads TGCAGCGTCGCTATAACAGGGGGCCGAGCTAACTATGGCTACACCTTC.

The chain's CDR3 is CASSLYGTSTDTQYF. CDR3 sequence (DNA): TGTGCCAGCAGCTTATACGGGACTAGCACAGATACGCAGTATTTT. The V gene is TRBV7-2, the J gene TRBJ2-3; D may be TRBD2 (6 bases). Trimming took 2 bases from V and 0 from J, leaving 9 bases between them. CDR3 length: 15 residues. Germline CDR1 is SGHTA and CDR2 is FQGNSA.

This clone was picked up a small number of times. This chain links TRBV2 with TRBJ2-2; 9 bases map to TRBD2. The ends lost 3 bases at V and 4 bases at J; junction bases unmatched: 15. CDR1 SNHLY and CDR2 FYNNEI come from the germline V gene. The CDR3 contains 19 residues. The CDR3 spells CASSDGGGLAVVSTGELFF. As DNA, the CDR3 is TGTGCCAGCAGTGATGGTGGGGGACTAGCCGTGGTTAGCACCGGGGAGCTGTTTTTT.

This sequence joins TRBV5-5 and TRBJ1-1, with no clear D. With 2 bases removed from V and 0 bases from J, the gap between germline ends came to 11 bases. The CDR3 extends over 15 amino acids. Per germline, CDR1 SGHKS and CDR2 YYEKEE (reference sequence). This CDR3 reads CASSLSETLNTEAFF. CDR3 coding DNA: TGTGCCAGCAGCTTATCCGAGACACTGAACACTGAAGCTTTCTTT.

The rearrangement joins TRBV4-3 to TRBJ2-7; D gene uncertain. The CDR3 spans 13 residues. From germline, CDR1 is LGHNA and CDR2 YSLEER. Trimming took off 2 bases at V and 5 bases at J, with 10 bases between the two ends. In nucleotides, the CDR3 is TGCGCCAGCAGCCAATACGGTGAGCACGAGCAGTACTTC. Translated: CASSQYGEHEQYF.

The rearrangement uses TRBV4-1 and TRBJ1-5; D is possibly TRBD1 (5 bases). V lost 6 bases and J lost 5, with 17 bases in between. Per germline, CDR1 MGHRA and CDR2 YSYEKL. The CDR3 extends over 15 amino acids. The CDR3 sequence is CASSPDPGEYQPQHF. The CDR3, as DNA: TGCGCCAGCAGTCCGGACCCGGGGGAGTATCAGCCCCAGCATTTT.

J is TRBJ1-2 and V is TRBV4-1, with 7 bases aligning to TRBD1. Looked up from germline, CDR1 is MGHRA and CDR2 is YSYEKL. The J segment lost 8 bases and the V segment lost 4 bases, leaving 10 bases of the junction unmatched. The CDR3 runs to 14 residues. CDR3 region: CASSPWAGGGGYTF. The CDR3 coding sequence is TGCGCCAGCAGCCCCTGGGCAGGGGGTGGGGGCTACACCTTC.

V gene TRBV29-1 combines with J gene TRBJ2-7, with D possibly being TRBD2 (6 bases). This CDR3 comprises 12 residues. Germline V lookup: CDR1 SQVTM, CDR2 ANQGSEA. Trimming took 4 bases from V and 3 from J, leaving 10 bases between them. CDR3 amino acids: CSVGEVRYEQYF. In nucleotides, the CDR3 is TGCAGCGTTGGGGAGGTTCGCTACGAGCAGTACTTC.

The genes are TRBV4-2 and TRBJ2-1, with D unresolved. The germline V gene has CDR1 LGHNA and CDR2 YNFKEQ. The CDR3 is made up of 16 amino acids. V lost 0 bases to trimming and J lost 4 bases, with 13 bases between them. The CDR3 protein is CASSQDEQYAYNEQFF. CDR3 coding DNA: TGTGCCAGCAGCCAAGATGAACAGTATGCTTACAATGAGCAGTTCTTC.

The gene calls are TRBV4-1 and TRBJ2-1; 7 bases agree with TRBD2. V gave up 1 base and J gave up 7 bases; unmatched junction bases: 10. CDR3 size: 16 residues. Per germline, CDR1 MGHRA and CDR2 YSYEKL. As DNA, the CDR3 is TGCGCCAGCAGCCAAGTTGGAGCGGGAAAGTCTAATGAGCAGTTCTTC. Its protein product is CASSQVGAGKSNEQFF.

Written as DNA, the CDR3 is TGTGCCAGCAGCGTAGCCGGGGGGTATCAAGAGACCCAGTACTTC. Translated: CASSVAGGYQETQYF. The chain employs TRBV9 and TRBJ2-5; 7 nucleotides line up with TRBD2. The junction had 4 bases not matched to a gene; V was cut back by 0 bases and J by 2 bases. CDR3 size: 15 residues. Germline-derived CDR1 and CDR2 are SGDLS and YYNGEE.

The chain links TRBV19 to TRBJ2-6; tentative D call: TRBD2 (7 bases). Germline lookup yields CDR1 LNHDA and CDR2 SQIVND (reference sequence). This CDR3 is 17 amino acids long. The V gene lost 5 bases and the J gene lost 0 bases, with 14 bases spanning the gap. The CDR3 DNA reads TGTGCCAGTAGTCGGGGGGACACTCCCTCTGGGGCCAACGTCCTGACTTTC. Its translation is CASSRGDTPSGANVLTF.

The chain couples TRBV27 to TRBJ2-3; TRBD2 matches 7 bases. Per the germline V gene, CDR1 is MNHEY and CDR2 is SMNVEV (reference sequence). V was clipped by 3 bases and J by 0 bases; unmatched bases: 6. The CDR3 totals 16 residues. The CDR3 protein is CASSFTTGGSTDTQYF. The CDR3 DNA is TGTGCCAGCAGTTTCACTACGGGGGGTAGCACAGATACGCAGTATTTT.

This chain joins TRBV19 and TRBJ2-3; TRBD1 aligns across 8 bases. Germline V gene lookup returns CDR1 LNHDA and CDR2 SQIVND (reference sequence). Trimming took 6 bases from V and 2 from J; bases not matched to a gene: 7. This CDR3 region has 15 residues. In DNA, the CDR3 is TGTGCCAGTAGCATGACAGGGGAGGCCACAGATACGCAGTATTTT. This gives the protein CASSMTGEATDTQYF.

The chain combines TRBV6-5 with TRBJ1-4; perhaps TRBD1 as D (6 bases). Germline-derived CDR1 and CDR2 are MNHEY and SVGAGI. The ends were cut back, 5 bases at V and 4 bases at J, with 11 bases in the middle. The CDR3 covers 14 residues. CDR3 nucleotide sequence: TGTGCCAGCAGTAGGGACATCTATAATGAAAAACTGTTTTTT. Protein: CASSRDIYNEKLFF.

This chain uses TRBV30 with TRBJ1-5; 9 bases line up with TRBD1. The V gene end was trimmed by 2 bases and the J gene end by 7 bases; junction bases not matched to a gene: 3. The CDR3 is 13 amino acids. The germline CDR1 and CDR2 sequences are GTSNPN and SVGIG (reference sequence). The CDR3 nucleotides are TGTGCCTGGAGTTACAGGGGGCGACAGCCCCAGCATTTT. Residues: CAWSYRGRQPQHF. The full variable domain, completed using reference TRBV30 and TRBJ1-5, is SQTIHQWPATLVQPVGSPLSLECTVEGTSNPNLYWYRQAAGRGLQLLFYSVGIGQISSEVPQNLSASRPQDRQFILSSKKLLLSDSGFYLCAWSYRGRQPQHFGDGTRLSIL.

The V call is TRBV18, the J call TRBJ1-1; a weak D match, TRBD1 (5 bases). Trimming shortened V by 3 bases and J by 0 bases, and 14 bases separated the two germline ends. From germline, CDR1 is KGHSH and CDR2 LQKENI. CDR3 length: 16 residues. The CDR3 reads CASSPAGRRVNTEAFF. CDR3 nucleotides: TGTGCCAGCTCACCTGCGGGACGCCGGGTGAACACTGAAGCTTTCTTT.

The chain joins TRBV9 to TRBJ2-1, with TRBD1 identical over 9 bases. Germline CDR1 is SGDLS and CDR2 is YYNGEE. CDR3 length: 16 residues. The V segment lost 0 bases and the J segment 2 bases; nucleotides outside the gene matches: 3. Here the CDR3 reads CASSVADRGTYNEQFF. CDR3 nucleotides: TGTGCCAGCAGCGTAGCGGACAGGGGCACCTACAATGAGCAGTTCTTC. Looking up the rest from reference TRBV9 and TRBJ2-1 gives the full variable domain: DSGVTQTPKHLITATGQRVTLRCSPRSGDLSVYWYQQSLDQGLQFLIQYYNGEERAKGNILERFSAQQFPDLHSELNLSSLELGDSALYFCASSVADRGTYNEQFFGPGTRLTVL.

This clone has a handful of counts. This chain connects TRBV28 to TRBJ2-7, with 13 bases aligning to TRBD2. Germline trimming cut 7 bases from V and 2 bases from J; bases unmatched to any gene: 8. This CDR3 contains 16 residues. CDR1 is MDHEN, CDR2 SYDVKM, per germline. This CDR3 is CASTESGLAGAYEQYF. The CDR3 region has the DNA TGTGCCAGCACCGAATCTGGACTAGCGGGAGCCTACGAGCAGTACTTC.

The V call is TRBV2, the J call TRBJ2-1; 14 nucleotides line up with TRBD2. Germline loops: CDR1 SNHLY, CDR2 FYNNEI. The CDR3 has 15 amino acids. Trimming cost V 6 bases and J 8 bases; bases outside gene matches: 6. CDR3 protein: CASRAGTSGSHEQFF. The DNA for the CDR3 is TGTGCCAGCAGGGCCGGGACTAGCGGGAGCCATGAGCAGTTCTTC.

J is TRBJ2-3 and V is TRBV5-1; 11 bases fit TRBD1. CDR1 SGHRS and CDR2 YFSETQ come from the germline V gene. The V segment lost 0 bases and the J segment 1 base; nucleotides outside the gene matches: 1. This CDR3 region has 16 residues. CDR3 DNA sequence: TGCGCCAGCAGCTTGGCGGGACAGGGGGGCACAGATACGCAGTATTTT. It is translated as CASSLAGQGGTDTQYF.

The DNA for the CDR3 is TGCGCCAGCAGCATCGACAGGGCGCAAGGGTCACCCCTCCACTTT. Protein product: CASSIDRAQGSPLHF. V gene TRBV5-1 combines with J gene TRBJ1-6, with 7 bases aligning to TRBD1. J gave up 10 bases and V 4 bases, and 11 bases lay outside the gene matches. There are 15 residues in the CDR3. Germline V lookup: CDR1 SGHRS, CDR2 YFSETQ.

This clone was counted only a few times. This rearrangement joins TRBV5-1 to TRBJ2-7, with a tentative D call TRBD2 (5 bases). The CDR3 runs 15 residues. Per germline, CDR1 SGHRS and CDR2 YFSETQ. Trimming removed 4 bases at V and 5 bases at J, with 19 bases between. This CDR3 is CASSINPRGDHEQYF. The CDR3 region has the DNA TGCGCCAGCAGCATCAATCCCCGGGGAGACCACGAGCAGTACTTC. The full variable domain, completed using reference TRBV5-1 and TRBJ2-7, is KAGVTQTPRYLIKTRGQQVTLSCSPISGHRSVSWYQQTPGQGLQFLFEYFSETQRNKGNFPGRFSGRQFSNSRSEMNVSTLELGDSALYLCASSINPRGDHEQYFGPGTRLTVT.

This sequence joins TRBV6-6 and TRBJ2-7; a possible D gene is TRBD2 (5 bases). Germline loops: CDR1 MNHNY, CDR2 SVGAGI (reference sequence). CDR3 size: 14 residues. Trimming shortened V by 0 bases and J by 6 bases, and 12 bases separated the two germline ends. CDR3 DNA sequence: TGTGCCAGCAGTTACTCGAACCGAGGGAGCGAGCAGTACTTC. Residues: CASSYSNRGSEQYF.

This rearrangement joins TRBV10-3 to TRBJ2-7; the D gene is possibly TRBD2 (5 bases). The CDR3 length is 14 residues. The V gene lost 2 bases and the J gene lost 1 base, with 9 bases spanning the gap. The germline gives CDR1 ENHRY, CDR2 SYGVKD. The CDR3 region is CAISEPEVSYEQYF. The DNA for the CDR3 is TGTGCCATCAGTGAGCCGGAGGTGTCCTACGAGCAGTACTTC.

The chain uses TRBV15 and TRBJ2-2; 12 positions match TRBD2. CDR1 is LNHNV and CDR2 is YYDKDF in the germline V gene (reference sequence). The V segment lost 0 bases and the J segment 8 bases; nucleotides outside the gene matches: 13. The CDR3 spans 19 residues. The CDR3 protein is CATSRDRRTSGINEGELFF. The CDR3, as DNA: TGTGCCACCAGCAGAGACCGACGGACTAGCGGGATTAATGAAGGGGAGCTGTTTTTT.